This T cell receptor beta chain was documented in a study of Graves' ophthalmopathy and Graves' hyperthyroidism. For repertoire sequencing, the TCR beta CDR3 regions were amplified from RNA transcripts. Following a first-round RT-PCR that used HTBI primers, a second-round multiplex PCR was carried out. TCRdb recomputed calls from the multiplex PCR reads with MiXCR, one row per CDR3 protein. The table shows some 400,000 distinct CDR3 sequences, with about 18% occurring only once. Germline CDR1 is LGHNA and CDR2 is YSLEER. After removal of 1 base from V and 7 bases from J, the junction contained 6 bases not matched to a gene. The CDR3 extends over 14 amino acids. This clonotype has at least ten counts.

What was sequenced was peripheral blood. This chain uses TRBV4-3 with TRBJ2-7; 8 bases map to TRBD2. This clonotype originated in a woman younger than 30 with Graves' ophthalmopathy. The CDR3 is CASSQGLASSEQYF. As DNA, the CDR3 is TGCGCCAGCAGCCAAGGACTAGCGAGTTCTGAGCAGTACTTC.